A few counts support the clone carrying this T cell receptor (beta chain). Its target is not known. These data are taken from a study of identical twins. Study observations and caveats: Analyses of zero insertions could be partly confounded by invariant MAIT and iNKT cells.

TCRdb passed the 5' RACE reads through MiXCR, listing each CDR3 protein once. This table has about 570,000 distinct CDR3 sequences, approximately 9.6% appearing once. The length of the CDR3 is 13 residues. V lost 2 bases and J lost 3, with 8 bases in between. This sample also belongs to another study, concerning yellow fever vaccine responses in identical twins.

This chain connects TRBV12-3 or TRBV12-4 to TRBJ2-7; no definite D call. The receptor was isolated from a woman aged 18-35 years in good health. Sequenced: PBMCs. The CDR3 DNA is TGTGCCAGCAGTTTATCCTGGGGCTACGAGCAGTACTTC. It is translated as CASSLSWGYEQYF.